A single T cell receptor (beta chain) is shown here with its context. Antigen specificity is unknown. CDR1 is SQVTM, CDR2 ANQGSEA, per germline. This CDR3 region has 15 residues. Deletions cut 0 bases from V and 5 bases from J, with 16 bases between. Original processing methods: ImmunoSEQ gave junction-only sequences without quality scores, so filtering differed. Profiling relied on immunoSEQ multiplex PCR, and the TCRdb table lists in-frame clones only, not all of them. That table supplies the V and J calls and clone size; D and trimming were determined from the DNA. Among about 1,800,000 clones listed, around 96% were seen once. CD45RO-negative, CCR7-selected cells formed the naive CD8 fraction, which excluded terminally differentiated effector memory CD45RA+ cells. These data originate in a study of shared clonotypes between healthy human individuals. Findings and caveats of the study: Naive subsets generally had larger estimated richness than memory subsets. Generation probability values for non-shared clonotypes were lower than those for clonotypes shared by all four donors.

The sample comprised naive CD8+ T cells sorted from blood. The receptor comes from a man in his late teens or twenties in good health. The chain employs TRBV29-1 and TRBJ2-5; D is perhaps TRBD1 (6 bases). CDR3 DNA: TGCAGCGTTGAAGATCTTTGGGCAGGGGATGAGACCCAGTACTTC. It is translated as CSVEDLWAGDETQYF.